This paragraph reports one TCR beta chain. Its antigen is not known. This record belongs to a study of Ad26.COV2.S vaccination and SARS-CoV-2 variants. Study background: Recipients of Ad26.COV2.S got it intramuscularly, once or twice 56 days apart.

Measured with immunoSEQ multiplex PCR; TCRdb has only the in-frame clones, and not every one. The table lists around 320,000 clones, around 84% of them singletons. Treatment specified: about 20 received Ad26.COV2.S at low or high dose, single or two shots; 5 received placebo; per-sample allocation not given. The investigators took samples on day 63 after the first vaccine or placebo injection. What was given as vaccine was an Ad26 vector encoding Wuhan-strain SARS-CoV-2 spike. Study findings and constraints: Marked by substantial breadth, spike-specific CD8+ and CD4+ T cell responses were reportedly seen after vaccination. Vaccinees displayed broader spike-specific TCR repertoires than placebo recipients.

Sequenced material: peripheral blood, taken in a trial of Ad26.COV2.S vaccine versus placebo. The sequence derives from a person aged 18-60 years who received the Ad26.COV2.S COVID-19 vaccine or a placebo.

The CDR3 nucleotides are TGTGCCACCAAAACCGGGACAGAATATGGCTACACCTTC. Translated: CATKTGTEYGYTF. This chain uses TRBV6-5 with TRBJ1-2; the match to TRBD1 covers 7 bases. The CDR3 has 13 amino acids. V lost 10 bases and J lost 5; bases outside the gene matches: 10. Looked up from germline, CDR1 is MNHEY and CDR2 is SVGAGI.